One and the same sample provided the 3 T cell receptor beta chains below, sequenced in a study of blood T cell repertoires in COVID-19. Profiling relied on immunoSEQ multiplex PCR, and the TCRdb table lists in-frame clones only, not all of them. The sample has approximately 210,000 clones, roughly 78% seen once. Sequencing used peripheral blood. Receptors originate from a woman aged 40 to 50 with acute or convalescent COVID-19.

The CDR3 region is CASSAGTSKNEQFF. CDR3 DNA sequence: TGTGCCAGCAGCGCAGGGACTAGTAAGAATGAGCAGTTCTTC. The rearrangement links TRBV9 to TRBJ2-1; TRBD2 matches at 8 bases. The V gene end was trimmed by 3 bases and the J gene end by 7 bases; junction bases not matched to a gene: 6. CDR1 and CDR2 from the germline V gene are SGDLS and YYNGEE. The CDR3 runs 14 residues.

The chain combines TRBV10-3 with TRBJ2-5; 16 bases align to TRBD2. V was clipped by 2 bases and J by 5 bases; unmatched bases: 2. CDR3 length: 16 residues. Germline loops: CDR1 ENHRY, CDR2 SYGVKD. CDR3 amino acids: CAISEGGLAGGETQYF. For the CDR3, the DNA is TGTGCCATCAGTGAGGGGGGACTAGCGGGAGGGGAGACCCAGTACTTC.

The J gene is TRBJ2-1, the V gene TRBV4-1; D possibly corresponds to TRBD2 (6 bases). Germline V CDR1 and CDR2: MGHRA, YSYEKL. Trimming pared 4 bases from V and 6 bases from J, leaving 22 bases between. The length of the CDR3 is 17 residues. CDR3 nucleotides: TGCGCCAGCAGCCGCCTGCCGGGACTGACTGGATCCAATGAGCAGTTCTTC. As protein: CASSRLPGLTGSNEQFF.